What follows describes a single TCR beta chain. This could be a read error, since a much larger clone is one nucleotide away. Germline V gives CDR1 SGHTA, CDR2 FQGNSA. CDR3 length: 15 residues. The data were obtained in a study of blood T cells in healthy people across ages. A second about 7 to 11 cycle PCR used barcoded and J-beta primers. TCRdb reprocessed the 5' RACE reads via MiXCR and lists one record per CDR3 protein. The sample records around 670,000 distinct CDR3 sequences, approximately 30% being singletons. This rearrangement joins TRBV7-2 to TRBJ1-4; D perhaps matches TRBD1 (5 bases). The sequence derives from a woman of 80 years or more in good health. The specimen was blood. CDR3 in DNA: TGTGCCAGCAGCTTACGGGGGACCCCGGGTGAAAAACCGTTTTTT. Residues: CASSLRGTPGEKPFF.